Presented here are 21 T cell receptor beta chains from one specimen sequenced in a study of spatial heterogeneity in lung cancer. Time point here: blood at routine non-recurrence follow-up after resection. TCRdb reprocessed the 5' RACE reads with MiXCR, giving one entry per CDR3 protein. The sample records over 95,000 distinct CDR3 sequences, 10% to 13% being singletons. The input for sequencing was PBMCs, taken at follow-up. The receptor set was obtained from a female donor with early-stage non-small cell lung cancer.

J is TRBJ1-1 and V is TRBV20-1, with D possibly being TRBD1 (5 bases). V was pared by 3 bases and J by 7 bases, with 9 bases between. This CDR3 has 11 amino acids. The germline CDR1 and CDR2 sequences are DFQATT and SNEGSKA (reference sequence). The CDR3 is CSASQGGEAFF. CDR3 DNA: TGCAGTGCTAGCCAGGGTGGTGAAGCTTTCTTT.

The gene calls are TRBV24-1 and TRBJ1-2; no definite D call. Trimming removed 4 bases at V and 8 bases at J, with 16 bases between. The CDR3 sequence is 14 residues long. Germline V gene sequence: CDR1 KGHDR, CDR2 SFDVKD. CDR3 amino acids: CATSDPTAGGGYTF. CDR3 DNA sequence: TGTGCCACCAGTGACCCTACTGCAGGTGGAGGCTACACCTTC.

The chain carries TRBV10-3 and TRBJ1-1; D unclear. The CDR3 contains 11 residues. The germline CDR1 and CDR2 sequences are ENHRY and SYGVKD. Deletions cut 10 bases from V and 5 bases from J, with 11 bases between. CDR3 in DNA: TGTGCCACCTCCGGCGAGACTGAAGCTTTCTTT. Its protein is CATSGETEAFF.

This clonotype was picked up a small number of times. This chain uses TRBV3-1 with TRBJ1-4; possible D gene TRBD1, 6 bases. Trimming stripped 0 bases from V and 10 bases from J, with 15 bases between. The V gene's germline CDR1 is LGHDT and CDR2 YNNKEL (reference sequence). This CDR3 region has 15 residues. The CDR3 nucleotides read TGTGCCAGCAGCCAAGATTCGGCAGGGGTTGGAAAACTGTTTTTT. Its protein product is CASSQDSAGVGKLFF.

In this sample, this clonotype turned up many times. For the CDR3, the DNA is TGTGCCAGCAACTCCGGACAGGAAGCTCTGGGGCTGACTTTC. It specifies CASNSGQEALGLTF. The genes are TRBV12-3 or TRBV12-4 and TRBJ2-6; 7 bases align to TRBD1. CDR3 length: 14 amino acids. The V segment lost 7 bases and the J segment 16 bases; nucleotides outside the gene matches: 16.

This clonotype was recorded many times. The chain has TRBV7-9 and TRBJ2-3, with TRBD2 matching over 13 bases. The V gene end was trimmed by 5 bases and the J gene end by 3 bases; junction bases not matched to a gene: 5. Looked up from germline, CDR1 is SEHNR and CDR2 is FQNEAQ (reference sequence). The CDR3 is made up of 16 amino acids. CDR3 sequence reads: CASSPPGLAGTDTQYF. CDR3 DNA: TGTGCCAGCAGCCCTCCGGGACTAGCGGGAACAGATACGCAGTATTTT.

This chain links TRBV20-1 with TRBJ1-6; TRBD1 aligns across 9 bases. The CDR3 totals 15 residues. CDR1 is DFQATT and CDR2 is SNEGSKA in the germline V gene (reference sequence). V gave up 6 bases and J gave up 6 bases; unmatched junction bases: 9. CDR3 bases: TGCAGTGCCTCATCCGGGACAGGGAGTAATTCACCCCTCCACTTT. It specifies CSASSGTGSNSPLHF.

This chain uses TRBV6-5 with TRBJ1-1; tentatively, D is TRBD1 (5 bases). V was pared by 6 bases and J by 7 bases, with 18 bases between. Per the germline V gene, CDR1 is MNHEY and CDR2 is SVGAGI. The CDR3 is 14 amino acids. CDR3 sequence: CASRFDGQSIEAFF. The CDR3 region has the DNA TGTGCCAGCAGGTTTGACGGACAATCGATTGAAGCTTTCTTT.

This clonotype was seen a few times. The chain links TRBV5-4 to TRBJ1-2; 12 bases are a match to TRBD1. The CDR3 is 16 amino acids. The ends lost 0 bases at V and 7 bases at J; junction bases unmatched: 7. Germline lookup yields CDR1 SGHNT and CDR2 YYREEE (reference sequence). As DNA, the CDR3 is TGTGCCAGCAGCTTGGCCGCGGGACAGGGGGCCGGTGGCTACACCTTC. It translates to CASSLAAGQGAGGYTF.

This clonotype was observed many times. The genes are TRBV11-2 and TRBJ2-1; tentative D call: TRBD2 (5 bases). The CDR3 has 16 residues. The ends were cut back, 1 base at V and 0 bases at J, with 10 bases in the middle. In germline, CDR1 is SGHAT, CDR2 FQNNGV. In DNA form, the CDR3 reads TGTGCCAGCAGCTTAGTTACGGGAAGCTCCTACAATGAGCAGTTCTTC. Translating it yields CASSLVTGSSYNEQFF. The full variable domain, rest sourced from reference TRBV11-2 and TRBJ2-1, is EAGVAQSPRYKIIEKRQSVAFWCNPISGHATLYWYQQILGQGPKLLIQFQNNGVVDDSQLPKDRFSAERLKGVDSTLKIQPAKLEDSAVYLCASSLVTGSSYNEQFFGPGTRLTVL.

This clonotype occurred many times. V is TRBV12-3 or TRBV12-4 and J is TRBJ1-1, with D unresolved. This CDR3 contains 14 residues. The V end was cut by 7 bases, the J end by 0 bases, with 12 bases between. The CDR3 loop is CASTHRRMNTEAFF. DNA of the CDR3: TGTGCCAGCACTCATCGACGGATGAACACTGAAGCTTTCTTT.

The chain carries TRBV11-3 and TRBJ1-1, with D possibly TRBD1 on 5 matching bases. Looked up from germline, CDR1 is SGHNT and CDR2 is YENEEA. Trimming stripped 5 bases from V and 7 bases from J, with 20 bases between. The CDR3 totals 15 residues. The chain's CDR3 is CASSPRGTGQIEAFF. In DNA form, the CDR3 reads TGTGCCAGCAGCCCTAGAGGGACTGGACAAATTGAAGCTTTCTTT.

The J gene is TRBJ2-1, the V gene TRBV11-2, with D perhaps TRBD2 (5 bases). The CDR3 length is 16 residues. The V end lost 0 bases, the J end lost 7 bases, and 16 bases lay between the germline ends. Per germline, CDR1 SGHAT and CDR2 FQNNGV. The CDR3 nucleotides are TGTGCCAGCAGCTTAGACGGGATGACTAATAGGAATGAGCAGTTCTTC. Encoded protein: CASSLDGMTNRNEQFF. Looking up the rest from reference TRBV11-2 and TRBJ2-1 gives the full variable domain: EAGVAQSPRYKIIEKRQSVAFWCNPISGHATLYWYQQILGQGPKLLIQFQNNGVVDDSQLPKDRFSAERLKGVDSTLKIQPAKLEDSAVYLCASSLDGMTNRNEQFFGPGTRLTVL.

The chain employs TRBV18 and TRBJ2-5, with 7 bases identical to TRBD1. Per germline, CDR1 KGHSH and CDR2 LQKENI. The length of the CDR3 is 15 residues. V dropped 3 bases and J dropped 5; count of bases not matched to a gene: 9. The CDR3, as DNA: TGTGCCAGCTCACCTAACAGGGGTAAAACGGAGACCCAGTACTTC. Translation: CASSPNRGKTETQYF.

This clonotype was seen a handful of times. The V call is TRBV7-2, the J call TRBJ2-5, with 8 bases matching TRBD1. V dropped 5 bases and J dropped 5; count of bases not matched to a gene: 4. CDR3 length equals 13 residues. Germline loops: CDR1 SGHTA, CDR2 FQGNSA. The DNA for the CDR3 is TGTGCCAGCAGCGTAGACAGGGGTGAGACCCAGTACTTC. Protein: CASSVDRGETQYF. Full variable domain (missing parts from reference TRBV7-2 and TRBJ2-5): GAGVSQSPSNKVTEKGKDVELRCDPISGHTALYWYRQSLGQGLEFLIYFQGNSAPDKSGLPSDRFSAERTGGSVSTLTIQRTQQEDSAVYLCASSVDRGETQYFGPGTRLLVL.

The chain carries TRBV20-1 and TRBJ2-2, with no clear D. The germline V gene has CDR1 DFQATT and CDR2 SNEGSKA (reference sequence). Trimming pared 5 bases from V and 8 bases from J, leaving 6 bases between. The CDR3 length is 10 residues. The CDR3 region has the DNA TGCAGTGCTGGGATGGGGGAGCTGTTTTTT. This gives the protein CSAGMGELFF.

A few counts support this clonotype. The chain carries TRBV7-2 and TRBJ2-3, with D perhaps matching TRBD2 (5 bases). V gave up 1 base and J gave up 0 bases, with 11 bases separating them. Germline assignment: CDR1 SGHTA and CDR2 FQGNSA. There are 16 residues in the CDR3. For the CDR3, the DNA is TGTGCCAGCAGCTTAGGTAGCGCCTATAGCACAGATACGCAGTATTTT. Translation gives CASSLGSAYSTDTQYF.

The chain couples TRBV7-8 to TRBJ2-3, with D unclear. Germline V gene lookup returns CDR1 SGHVS and CDR2 FQNEAQ. The CDR3 has 13 amino acids. Trimming took 0 bases from V and 5 from J, leaving 6 bases between them. The CDR3 sequence is CASSLATGDTQYF. DNA for the CDR3: TGTGCCAGCAGCTTAGCGACCGGAGATACGCAGTATTTT.

This clonotype was seen a handful of times. The rearrangement joins TRBV28 to TRBJ2-4; D gene uncertain. This CDR3 is 13 amino acids long. Trimming stripped 3 bases from V and 9 bases from J, with 12 bases between. Germline assignment: CDR1 MDHEN and CDR2 SYDVKM. The chain's CDR3 is CASSFLPLGIQYF. CDR3 bases: TGTGCCAGCAGTTTTCTCCCCTTGGGCATTCAGTACTTC.

This chain links TRBV12-3 or TRBV12-4 with TRBJ1-1; TRBD1 matches 7 bases. The trim removed 4 bases at V and 5 bases at J, leaving 10 bases unmatched. The CDR3 runs to 15 residues. CDR3 in DNA: TGTGCCAGCAGTTCGACAAACAGGGGAGGAACTGAAGCTTTCTTT. Its protein is CASSSTNRGGTEAFF.

This clonotype was counted a few times. The chain has TRBV7-9 and TRBJ2-4, with a possible D match to TRBD2 (6 bases). CDR3 length: 14 residues. V was cut by 3 bases and J by 3 bases, with 9 bases left in between. Looked up from germline, CDR1 is SEHNR and CDR2 is FQNEAQ (reference sequence). CDR3 protein: CASSFGGSKNIQYF. In nucleotides, the CDR3 is TGTGCCAGCAGCTTTGGAGGGAGCAAAAACATTCAGTACTTC.